These 8 T cell receptor beta chains were all obtained from the same sample, sequenced in a study of blood T cell repertoires in COVID-19. The table came from immunoSEQ multiplex PCR; TCRdb's copy has only in-frame clones and leaves some out. Of 97,000 or so clones in the sample, 87% are singletons; the top ten hold under 6.5%. The sample consisted of peripheral blood. All receptors derive from a woman in her fifties or sixties with COVID-19, enrolled during active disease.

This chain links TRBV30 with TRBJ2-5, with 16 bases matching TRBD2. Germline V gene data show CDR1 as GTSNPN and CDR2 as SVGIG (reference sequence). The CDR3 consists of 15 residues. The V segment lost 3 bases and the J segment 5 bases; nucleotides outside the gene matches: 3. The DNA for the CDR3 is TGTGCCTGGAGCCAGGGACTAGCGGGAGGGGAGACCCAGTACTTC. Protein product: CAWSQGLAGGETQYF.

The V and J genes are TRBV7-2 and TRBJ2-5; TRBD2 agrees at 12 bases. The CDR3 runs 15 residues. After removal of 5 bases from V and 2 bases from J, the junction contained 3 bases not matched to a gene. CDR1 and CDR2 from the germline V gene are SGHTA and FQGNSA. The CDR3 DNA is TGTGCCAGCAGCACTGGACTAGCGGGGCAAGAGACCCAGTACTTC. It yields the protein CASSTGLAGQETQYF.

The J gene is TRBJ1-2, the V gene TRBV20-1; no reliable D call. The CDR3 length is 10 residues. Germline assignment: CDR1 DFQATT and CDR2 SNEGSKA (reference sequence). CDR3 in DNA: TGCAGGGGTGGAGGATACGGCTACACCTTC. Protein sequence: CRGGGYGYTF.

CDR3 residues: CATPAGKTQYF. The CDR3 DNA reads as TGTGCCACCCCTGCCGGTAAGACCCAGTACTTC. The chain joins TRBV27 to TRBJ2-5; the D is unclear. This CDR3 has 11 amino acids. Deletions cut 10 bases from V and 6 bases from J, with 12 bases between. CDR1 and CDR2 (germline): MNHEY, SMNVEV (reference sequence).

The chain uses TRBV5-1 and TRBJ2-1, with 7 bases lining up with TRBD1. This CDR3 comprises 16 residues. The germline V gene has CDR1 SGHRS and CDR2 YFSETQ. V was pared by 0 bases and J by 4 bases, with 7 bases of the junction left unmatched. CDR3 sequence (DNA): TGCGCCAGCAGCTTGGTGGGACAGCCACCTTACAATGAGCAGTTCTTC. This sequence encodes CASSLVGQPPYNEQFF.

This clone is a singleton in its sample. This sequence joins TRBV5-1 and TRBJ1-2, with TRBD1 as a possible D gene (5 bases). V was pared by 4 bases and J by 4 bases, with 14 bases between. Germline values: CDR1 SGHRS, CDR2 YFSETQ. The CDR3 sequence is 14 residues long. The CDR3 loop reads CASSQTIGGYGYTF. In DNA, the CDR3 is TGCGCCAGCAGCCAAACAATCGGGGGCTATGGCTACACCTTC.

The chain employs TRBV11-2 and TRBJ2-3, with unresolved D. Germline values: CDR1 SGHAT, CDR2 FQNNGV. The CDR3 has 13 residues. V was cut by 0 bases and J by 11 bases, with 12 bases left in between. For the CDR3, the DNA is TGTGCCAGCAGCTTAGAGATCCAAATGAGGCAGTATTTT. As protein: CASSLEIQMRQYF. Drawing the rest from reference TRBV11-2 and TRBJ2-3, the complete variable domain is EAGVAQSPRYKIIEKRQSVAFWCNPISGHATLYWYQQILGQGPKLLIQFQNNGVVDDSQLPKDRFSAERLKGVDSTLKIQPAKLEDSAVYLCASSLEIQMRQYFGPGTRLTVL.

This chain connects TRBV7-9 to TRBJ1-2, with 7 bases identical to TRBD1. The J segment lost 5 bases and the V segment lost 1 base, leaving 1 base of the junction unmatched. Germline V CDR1 and CDR2: SEHNR, FQNEAQ (reference sequence). The CDR3 totals 13 residues. The CDR3 loop reads CASSLGQGYGYTF. Written as DNA, the CDR3 is TGTGCCAGCAGCTTAGGACAGGGATATGGCTACACCTTC.